The TCR beta chain under discussion was sequenced for a study of T-cell memory formation after mild COVID-19. This CDR3 comprises 14 residues. Germline CDR1 MNHNY, CDR2 SVGAGI (reference sequence). Trimming at V came to 6 bases and at J to 6 bases, leaving 7 bases not matched to a gene. After 5'RACE with constant-segment primers, TCR alpha and TCR beta cDNA libraries carrying sample barcodes and UMIs were obtained. TCRdb reprocessed the 5' RACE reads via MiXCR and lists one record per CDR3 protein. The sample consists of hundreds of thousands of distinct CDR3 sequences, about an eighth of them appearing once. Study-wide findings and caveats: Those CD4+ clones that contracted were mainly in CM and EM (CD8+ ones in EMRA). Researchers found some responding clones in pre-infection memory, a sign that cross-reactive memory joined. Proof of SARS-CoV-2 specificity was absent for the second-wave clones that crested on day 37.

As to this clonotype: As yet, its antigen is unknown.

This rearrangement joins TRBV6-6 to TRBJ2-7, with 11 bases fitting TRBD2. This TCR derives from a man aged 18 to 29 who had mild COVID-19 (a few samples of this study predate the infection). Cell type and time point are not known. Sequenced material: PBMCs or a T cell subset sorted from them (not recorded which). The CDR3 bases are TGTGCCAGCAGAGTAGCGGGGGGGCTGGGCGAGCAGTACTTC. As protein: CASRVAGGLGEQYF.